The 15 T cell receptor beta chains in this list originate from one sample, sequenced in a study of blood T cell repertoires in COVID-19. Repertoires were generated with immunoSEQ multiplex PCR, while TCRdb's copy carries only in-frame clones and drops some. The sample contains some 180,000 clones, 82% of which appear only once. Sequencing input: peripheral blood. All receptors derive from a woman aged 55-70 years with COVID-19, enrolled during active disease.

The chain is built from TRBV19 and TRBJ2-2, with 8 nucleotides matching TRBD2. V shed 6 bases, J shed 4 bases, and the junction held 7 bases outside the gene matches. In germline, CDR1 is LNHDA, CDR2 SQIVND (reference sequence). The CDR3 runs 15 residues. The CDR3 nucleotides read TGTGCCAGTAGCGAGACTAGCGAGGGCACCGGGGAGCTGTTTTTT. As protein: CASSETSEGTGELFF.

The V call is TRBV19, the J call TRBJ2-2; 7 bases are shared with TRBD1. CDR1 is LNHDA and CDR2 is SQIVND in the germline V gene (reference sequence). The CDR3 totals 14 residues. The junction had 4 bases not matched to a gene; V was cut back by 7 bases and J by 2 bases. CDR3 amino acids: CASTRQGNTGELFF. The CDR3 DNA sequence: TGTGCCAGTACACGACAGGGAAACACCGGGGAGCTGTTTTTT.

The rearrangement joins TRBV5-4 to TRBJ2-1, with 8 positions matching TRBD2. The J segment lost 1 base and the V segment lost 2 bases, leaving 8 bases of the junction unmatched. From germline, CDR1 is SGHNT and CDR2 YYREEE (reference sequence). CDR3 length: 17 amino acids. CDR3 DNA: TGTGCCAGCAGCTTCGGTTGGGCGGGAGGTTCCTACAATGAGCAGTTCTTC. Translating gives CASSFGWAGGSYNEQFF.

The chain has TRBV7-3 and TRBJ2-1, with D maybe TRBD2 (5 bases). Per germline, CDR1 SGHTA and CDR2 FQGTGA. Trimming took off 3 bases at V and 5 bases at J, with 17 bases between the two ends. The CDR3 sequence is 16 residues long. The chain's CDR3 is CASSFTPTSAHNEQFF. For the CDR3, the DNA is TGTGCCAGCAGCTTTACCCCCACTAGTGCCCACAATGAGCAGTTCTTC. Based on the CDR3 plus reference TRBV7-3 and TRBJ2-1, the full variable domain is GAGVSQTPSNKVTEKGKYVELRCDPISGHTALYWYRQSLGQGPEFLIYFQGTGAADDSGLPNDRFFAVRPEGSVSTLKIQRTERGDSAVYLCASSFTPTSAHNEQFFGPGTRLTVL.

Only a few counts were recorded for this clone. The chain's CDR3 is CASSLRGTGRGAYEQYV. CDR3 nucleotide sequence: TGTGCCAGCAGTTTAAGGGGGACAGGTCGAGGGGCCTACGAGCAGTACGTC. V usage is TRBV27 and J usage is TRBJ2-7, with TRBD1 identical over 8 bases. The germline V gene encodes CDR1 MNHEY and CDR2 SMNVEV (reference sequence). The V and J ends lost 2 bases and 2 bases, in that order; junction bases with no gene match: 11. This CDR3 region has 17 residues.

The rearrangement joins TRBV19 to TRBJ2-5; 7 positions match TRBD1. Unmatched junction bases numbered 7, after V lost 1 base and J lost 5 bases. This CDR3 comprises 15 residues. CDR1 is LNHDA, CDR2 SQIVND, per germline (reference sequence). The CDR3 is CASSIGQGGRETQYF. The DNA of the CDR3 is TGTGCCAGTAGTATAGGACAGGGTGGAAGGGAGACCCAGTACTTC.

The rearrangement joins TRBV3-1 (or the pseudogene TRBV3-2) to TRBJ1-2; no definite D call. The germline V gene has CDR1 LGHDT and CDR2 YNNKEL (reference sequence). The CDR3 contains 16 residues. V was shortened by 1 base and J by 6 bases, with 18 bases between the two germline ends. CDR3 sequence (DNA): TGTGCCAGCAGCCAAGCGCGGTCAGCCGGGGATCATGGCTACACCTTC. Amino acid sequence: CASSQARSAGDHGYTF.

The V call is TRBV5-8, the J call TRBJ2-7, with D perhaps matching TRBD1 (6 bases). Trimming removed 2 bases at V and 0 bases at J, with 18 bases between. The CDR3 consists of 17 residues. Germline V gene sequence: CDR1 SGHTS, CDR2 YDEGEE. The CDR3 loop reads CASSLMLGRGTSYEQYV. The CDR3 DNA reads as TGTGCCAGCAGCTTAATGTTAGGTAGGGGGACCTCCTACGAGCAGTACGTC.

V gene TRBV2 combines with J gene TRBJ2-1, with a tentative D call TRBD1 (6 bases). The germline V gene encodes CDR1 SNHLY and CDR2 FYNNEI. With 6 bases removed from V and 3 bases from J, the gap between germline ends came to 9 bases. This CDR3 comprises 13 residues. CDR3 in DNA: TGTGCCAGCAGCCCGGACAGCTACAATGAGCAGTTCTTC. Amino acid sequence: CASSPDSYNEQFF.

The CDR3 protein is CASSVPGLADYEQYF. The CDR3 nucleotides are TGTGCCAGCAGTGTCCCTGGACTAGCGGACTACGAGCAGTACTTC. The chain links TRBV28 to TRBJ2-7; the match to TRBD2 covers 10 bases. The CDR3 spans 15 residues. Germline CDR1 and CDR2: MDHEN and SYDVKM. V gave up 5 bases and J gave up 3 bases; unmatched junction bases: 7.

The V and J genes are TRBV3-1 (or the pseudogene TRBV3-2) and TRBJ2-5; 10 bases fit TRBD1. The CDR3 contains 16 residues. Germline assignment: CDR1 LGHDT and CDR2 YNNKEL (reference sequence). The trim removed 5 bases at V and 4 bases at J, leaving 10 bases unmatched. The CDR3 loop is CASSATGGVDRETQYF. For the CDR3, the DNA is TGTGCCAGCAGCGCGACAGGGGGCGTCGATCGAGAGACCCAGTACTTC.

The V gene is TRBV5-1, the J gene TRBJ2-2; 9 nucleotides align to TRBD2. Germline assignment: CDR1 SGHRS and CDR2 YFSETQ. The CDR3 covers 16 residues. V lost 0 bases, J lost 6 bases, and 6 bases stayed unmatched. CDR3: CASSLVVLAGAGELFF. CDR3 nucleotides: TGCGCCAGCAGCTTGGTAGTACTAGCGGGTGCCGGGGAGCTGTTTTTT. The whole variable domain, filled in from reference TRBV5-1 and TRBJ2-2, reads KAGVTQTPRYLIKTRGQQVTLSCSPISGHRSVSWYQQTPGQGLQFLFEYFSETQRNKGNFPGRFSGRQFSNSRSEMNVSTLELGDSALYLCASSLVVLAGAGELFFGEGSRLTVL.

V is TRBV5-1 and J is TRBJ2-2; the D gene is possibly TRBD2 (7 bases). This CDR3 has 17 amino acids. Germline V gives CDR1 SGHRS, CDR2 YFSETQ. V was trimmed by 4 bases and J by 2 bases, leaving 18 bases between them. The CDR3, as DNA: TGCGCCAGCAGCACCGCGGGGGCCCAGATAAACACCGGGGAGCTGTTTTTT. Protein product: CASSTAGAQINTGELFF.

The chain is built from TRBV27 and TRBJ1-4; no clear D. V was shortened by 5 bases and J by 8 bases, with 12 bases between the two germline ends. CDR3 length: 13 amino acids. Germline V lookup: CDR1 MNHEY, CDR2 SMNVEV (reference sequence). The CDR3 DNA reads TGTGCCAGCAGTCCCCGACGAGGAGAAAAACTGTTTTTT. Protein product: CASSPRRGEKLFF.

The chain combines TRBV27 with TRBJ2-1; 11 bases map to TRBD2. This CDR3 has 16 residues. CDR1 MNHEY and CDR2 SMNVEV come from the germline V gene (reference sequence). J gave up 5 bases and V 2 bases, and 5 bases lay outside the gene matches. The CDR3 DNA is TGTGCCAGCAGTTTAAGGCTAGCGGGGGGTAACAATGAGCAGTTCTTC. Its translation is CASSLRLAGGNNEQFF.